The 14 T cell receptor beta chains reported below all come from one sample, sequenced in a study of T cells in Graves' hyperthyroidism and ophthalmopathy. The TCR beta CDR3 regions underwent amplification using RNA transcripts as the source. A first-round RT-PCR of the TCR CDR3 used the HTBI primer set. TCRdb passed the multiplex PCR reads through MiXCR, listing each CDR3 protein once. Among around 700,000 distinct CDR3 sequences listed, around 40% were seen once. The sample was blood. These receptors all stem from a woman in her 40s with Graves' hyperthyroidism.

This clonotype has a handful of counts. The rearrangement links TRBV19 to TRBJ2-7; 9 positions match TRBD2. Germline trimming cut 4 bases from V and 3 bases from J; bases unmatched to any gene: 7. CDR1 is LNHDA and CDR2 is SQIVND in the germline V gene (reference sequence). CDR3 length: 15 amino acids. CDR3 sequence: CASSTNLAGLYEQYF. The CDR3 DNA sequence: TGTGCCAGTAGTACCAATCTAGCGGGGCTCTACGAGCAGTACTTC.

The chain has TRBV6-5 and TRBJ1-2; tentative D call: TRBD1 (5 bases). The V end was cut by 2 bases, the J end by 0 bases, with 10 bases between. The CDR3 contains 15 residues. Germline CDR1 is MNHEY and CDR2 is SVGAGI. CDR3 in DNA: TGTGCCAGCAGTTACCCGTCAGGGTCTAACTATGGCTACACCTTC. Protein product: CASSYPSGSNYGYTF.

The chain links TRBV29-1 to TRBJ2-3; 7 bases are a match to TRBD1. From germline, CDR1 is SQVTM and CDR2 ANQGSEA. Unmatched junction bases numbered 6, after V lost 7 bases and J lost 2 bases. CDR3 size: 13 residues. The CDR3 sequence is CSGLQGTTDTQYF. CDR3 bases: TGCAGCGGCCTACAGGGGACCACAGATACGCAGTATTTT.

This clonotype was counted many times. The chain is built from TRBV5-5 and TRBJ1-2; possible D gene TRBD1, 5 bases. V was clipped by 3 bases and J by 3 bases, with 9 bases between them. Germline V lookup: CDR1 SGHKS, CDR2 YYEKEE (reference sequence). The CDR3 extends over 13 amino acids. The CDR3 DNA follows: TGTGCCAGCAGCTCGACAGACTACTATGGCTACACCTTC. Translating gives CASSSTDYYGYTF.

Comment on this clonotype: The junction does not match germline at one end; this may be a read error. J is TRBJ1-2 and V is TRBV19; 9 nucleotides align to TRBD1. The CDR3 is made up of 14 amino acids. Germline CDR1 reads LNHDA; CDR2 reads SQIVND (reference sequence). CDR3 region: CASSQGTGNYGYTF. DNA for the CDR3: TGCGCCAGCAGCCAAGGGACAGGGAACTATGGCTACACCTTC.

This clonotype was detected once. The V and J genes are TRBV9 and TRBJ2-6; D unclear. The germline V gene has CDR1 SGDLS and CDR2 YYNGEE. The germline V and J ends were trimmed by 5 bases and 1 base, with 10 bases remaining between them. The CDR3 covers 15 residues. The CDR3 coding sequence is TGTGCCAGCAGTCCAGATGTTTCTGGGGCCAACGTCCTGACTTTC. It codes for CASSPDVSGANVLTF.

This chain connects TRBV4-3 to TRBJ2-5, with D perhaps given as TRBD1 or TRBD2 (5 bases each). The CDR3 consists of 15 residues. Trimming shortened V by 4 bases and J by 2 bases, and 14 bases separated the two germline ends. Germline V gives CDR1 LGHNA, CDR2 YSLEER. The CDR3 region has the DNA TGCGCCAGCAGCCTAACCGGGACCTCACAAGAGACCCAGTACTTC. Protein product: CASSLTGTSQETQYF.

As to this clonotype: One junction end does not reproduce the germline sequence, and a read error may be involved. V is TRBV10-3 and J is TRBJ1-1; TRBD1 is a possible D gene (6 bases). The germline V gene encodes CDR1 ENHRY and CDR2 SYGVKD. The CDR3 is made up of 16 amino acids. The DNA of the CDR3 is TGTGCCAGCAGTCTACAGGGTGGATTGGTGAACACTGAAGCTTTCTTT. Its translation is CASSLQGGLVNTEAFF.

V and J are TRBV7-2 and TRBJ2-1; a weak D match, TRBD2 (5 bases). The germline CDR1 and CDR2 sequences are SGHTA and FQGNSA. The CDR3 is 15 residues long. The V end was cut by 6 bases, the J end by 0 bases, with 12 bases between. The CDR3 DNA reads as TGTGCCAGCAGTTCGGACTCGAACTCCTACAATGAGCAGTTCTTC. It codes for CASSSDSNSYNEQFF.

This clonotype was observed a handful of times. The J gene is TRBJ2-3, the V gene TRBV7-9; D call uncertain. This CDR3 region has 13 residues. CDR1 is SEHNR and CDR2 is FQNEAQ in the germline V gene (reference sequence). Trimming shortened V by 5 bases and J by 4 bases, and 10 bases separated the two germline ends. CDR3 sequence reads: CASSLSEADTQYF. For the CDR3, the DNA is TGTGCCAGCAGCCTCAGTGAGGCAGATACGCAGTATTTT.

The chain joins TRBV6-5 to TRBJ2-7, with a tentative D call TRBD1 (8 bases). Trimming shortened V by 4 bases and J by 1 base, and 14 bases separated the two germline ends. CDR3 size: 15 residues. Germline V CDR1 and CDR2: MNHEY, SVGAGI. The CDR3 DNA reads TGTGCCAGCAGTTCGAAACAGGGGGGGTCCTACGAGCAGTACTTC. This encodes CASSSKQGGSYEQYF.

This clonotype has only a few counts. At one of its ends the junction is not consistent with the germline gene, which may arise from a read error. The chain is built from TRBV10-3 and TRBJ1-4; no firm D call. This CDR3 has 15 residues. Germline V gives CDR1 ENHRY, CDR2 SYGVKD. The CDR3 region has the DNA TGTGCCAGCAGTTTACGTTTCCGGATTAATGAAAAACTGTTTTTT. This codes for CASSLRFRINEKLFF.

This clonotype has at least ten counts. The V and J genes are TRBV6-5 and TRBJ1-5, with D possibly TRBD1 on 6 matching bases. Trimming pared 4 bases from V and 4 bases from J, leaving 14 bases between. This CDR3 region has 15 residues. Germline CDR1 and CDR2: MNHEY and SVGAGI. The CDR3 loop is CASSFDDRSNQPQHF. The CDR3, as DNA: TGTGCCAGCAGTTTCGATGACAGGTCTAATCAGCCCCAGCATTTT.

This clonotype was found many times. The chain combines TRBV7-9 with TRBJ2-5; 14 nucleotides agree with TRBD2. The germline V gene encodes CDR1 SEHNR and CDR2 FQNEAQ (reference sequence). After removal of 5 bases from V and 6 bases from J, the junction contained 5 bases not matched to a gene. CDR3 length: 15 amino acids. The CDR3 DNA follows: TGTGCCAGCAGCGAGGGGACTAGCGGGAGTCAGACCCAGTACTTC. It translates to CASSEGTSGSQTQYF.